This T cell receptor (beta chain) is from a study of cytomegalovirus exposure and HLA in healthy donors. Study details: From some 190 million T cells, an earlier analysis saw 117 million unique TCR beta sequences. Findings and caveats of the study: There were some V segments, including TRBV6-2 and TRBV6-3, excluded as indistinguishable. Sequencing depth across donors, presence/absence analyses assumed, was roughly uniform. Some TCR beta chains (around 160 of them) were listed as cytomegalovirus-associated.

The PCR ran on 60 Vbeta and 13 Jbeta primers. Sequenced by immunoSEQ multiplex PCR; TCRdb stores in-frame clones only, minus some. The sample includes about 110,000 clones. Comment on this clone: Its specificity is not known.

CDR3 size: 14 residues. Trimming cost V 5 bases and J 7 bases, with 17 bases left between them. Germline V CDR1 and CDR2: SGHTA, FQGTGA. The V gene is TRBV7-3, the J gene TRBJ1-2; D uncertain. The sequencing input was PBMCs. The origin of this receptor is a man in his forties or fifties in good health and CMV-seropositive. The CDR3 sequence is CASSPTGGNAGYTF. Written as DNA, the CDR3 is TGTGCCAGCAGCCCAACGGGAGGAAACGCTGGCTACACCTTC.